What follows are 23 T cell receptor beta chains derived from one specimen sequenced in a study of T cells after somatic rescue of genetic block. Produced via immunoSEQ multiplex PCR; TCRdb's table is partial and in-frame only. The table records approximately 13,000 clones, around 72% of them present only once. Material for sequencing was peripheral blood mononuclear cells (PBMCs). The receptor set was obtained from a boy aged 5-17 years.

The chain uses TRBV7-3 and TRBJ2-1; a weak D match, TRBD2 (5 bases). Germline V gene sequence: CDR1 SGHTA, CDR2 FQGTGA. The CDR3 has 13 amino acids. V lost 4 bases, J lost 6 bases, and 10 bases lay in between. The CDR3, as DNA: TGTGCCAGCAGCTCTGCTGGAGGCAATGAGCAGTTCTTC. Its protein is CASSSAGGNEQFF.

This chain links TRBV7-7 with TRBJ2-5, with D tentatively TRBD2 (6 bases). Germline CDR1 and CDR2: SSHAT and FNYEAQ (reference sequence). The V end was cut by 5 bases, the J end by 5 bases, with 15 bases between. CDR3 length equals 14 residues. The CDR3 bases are TGTGCCAGCAGCCGGACTATCAGCGAGGAGACCCAGTACTTC. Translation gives CASSRTISEETQYF.

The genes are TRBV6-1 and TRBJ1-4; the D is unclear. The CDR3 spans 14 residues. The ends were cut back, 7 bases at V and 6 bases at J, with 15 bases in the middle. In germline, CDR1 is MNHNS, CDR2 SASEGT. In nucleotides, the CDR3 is TGTGCCAGCATGCTGAGGAATTTACATGAAAAACTGTTTTTT. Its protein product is CASMLRNLHEKLFF.

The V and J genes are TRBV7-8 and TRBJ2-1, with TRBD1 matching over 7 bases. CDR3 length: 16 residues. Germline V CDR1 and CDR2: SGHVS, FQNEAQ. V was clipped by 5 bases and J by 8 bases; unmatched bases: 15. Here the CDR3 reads CASSPMGQPIRDEQFF. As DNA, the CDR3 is TGTGCCAGCAGCCCGATGGGACAGCCAATCCGCGATGAGCAGTTCTTC.

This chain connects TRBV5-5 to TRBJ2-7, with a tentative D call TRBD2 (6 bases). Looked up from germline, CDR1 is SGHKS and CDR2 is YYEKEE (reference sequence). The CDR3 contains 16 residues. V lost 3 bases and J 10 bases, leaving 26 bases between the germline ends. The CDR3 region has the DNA TGTGCCAGCAGCTCCACCTGGGACCGTGGCTCCGCGGGACAGTACTTC. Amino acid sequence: CASSSTWDRGSAGQYF.

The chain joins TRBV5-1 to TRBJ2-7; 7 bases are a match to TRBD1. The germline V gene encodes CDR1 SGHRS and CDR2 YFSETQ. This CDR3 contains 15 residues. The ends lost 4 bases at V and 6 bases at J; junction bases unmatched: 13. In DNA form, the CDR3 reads TGCGCCAGCAGCCTACGACAGGGTGAGAGGGCCGAGCAGTACTTC. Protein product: CASSLRQGERAEQYF.

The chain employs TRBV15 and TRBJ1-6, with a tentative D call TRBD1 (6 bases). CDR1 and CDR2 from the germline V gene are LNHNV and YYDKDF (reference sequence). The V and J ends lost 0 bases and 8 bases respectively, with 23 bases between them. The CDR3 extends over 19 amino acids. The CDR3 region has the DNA TGTGCCACCAGCAGAGATCTGCGCGGGGGCCTGGGAGCTTATTCACCCCTCCACTTT. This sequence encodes CATSRDLRGGLGAYSPLHF.

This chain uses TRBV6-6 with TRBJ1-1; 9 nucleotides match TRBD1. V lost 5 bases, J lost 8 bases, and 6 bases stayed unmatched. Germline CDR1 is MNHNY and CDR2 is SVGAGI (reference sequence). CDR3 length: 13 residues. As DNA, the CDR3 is TGTGCCAGCAGTCGCCGGGACAGGGCCGAAGCTTTCTTT. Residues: CASSRRDRAEAFF.

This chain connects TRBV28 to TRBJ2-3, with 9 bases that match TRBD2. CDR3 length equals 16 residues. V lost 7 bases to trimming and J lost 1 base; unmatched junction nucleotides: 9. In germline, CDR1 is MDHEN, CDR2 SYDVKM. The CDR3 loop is CASNPTRGGGTDTQYF. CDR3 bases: TGTGCCAGCAACCCCACGCGCGGGGGGGGCACAGATACGCAGTATTTT.

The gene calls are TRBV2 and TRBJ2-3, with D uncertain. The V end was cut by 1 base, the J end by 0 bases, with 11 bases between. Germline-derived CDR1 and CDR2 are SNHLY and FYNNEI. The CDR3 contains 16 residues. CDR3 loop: CASSEGVGLSTDTQYF. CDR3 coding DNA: TGTGCCAGCAGTGAAGGGGTGGGCCTTAGCACAGATACGCAGTATTTT.

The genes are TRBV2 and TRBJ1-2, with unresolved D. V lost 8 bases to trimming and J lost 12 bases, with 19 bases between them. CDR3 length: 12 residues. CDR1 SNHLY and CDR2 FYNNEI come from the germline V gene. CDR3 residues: CASGGQVAVHTF. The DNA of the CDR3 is TGTGCCAGCGGAGGTCAGGTGGCAGTCCACACCTTC.

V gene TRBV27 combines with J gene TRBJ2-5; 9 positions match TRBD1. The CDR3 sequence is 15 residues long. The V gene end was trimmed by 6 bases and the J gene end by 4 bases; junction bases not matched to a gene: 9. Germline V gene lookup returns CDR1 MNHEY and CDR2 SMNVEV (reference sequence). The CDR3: CASREEGQGRETQYF. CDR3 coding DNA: TGTGCCAGCAGAGAGGAAGGACAGGGGAGAGAGACCCAGTACTTC.

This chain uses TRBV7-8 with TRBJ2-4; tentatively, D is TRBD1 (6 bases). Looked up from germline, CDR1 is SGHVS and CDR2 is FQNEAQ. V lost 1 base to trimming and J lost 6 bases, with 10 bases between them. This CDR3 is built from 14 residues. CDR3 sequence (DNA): TGTGCCAGCAGCTTAGGAGGGGGTACAAACATTCAGTACTTC. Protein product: CASSLGGGTNIQYF.

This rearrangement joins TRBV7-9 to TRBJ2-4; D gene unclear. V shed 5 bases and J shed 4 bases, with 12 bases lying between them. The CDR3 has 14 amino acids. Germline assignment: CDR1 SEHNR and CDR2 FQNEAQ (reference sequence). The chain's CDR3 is CASSPWADKNIQYF. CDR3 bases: TGTGCCAGCAGCCCCTGGGCAGATAAAAACATTCAGTACTTC.

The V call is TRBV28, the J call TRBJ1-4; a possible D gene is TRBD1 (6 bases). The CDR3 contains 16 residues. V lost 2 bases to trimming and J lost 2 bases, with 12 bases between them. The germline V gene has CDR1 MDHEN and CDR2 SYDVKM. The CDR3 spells CASSLHRVITNEKLFF. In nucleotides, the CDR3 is TGTGCCAGCAGTTTACACAGGGTTATTACTAATGAAAAACTGTTTTTT.

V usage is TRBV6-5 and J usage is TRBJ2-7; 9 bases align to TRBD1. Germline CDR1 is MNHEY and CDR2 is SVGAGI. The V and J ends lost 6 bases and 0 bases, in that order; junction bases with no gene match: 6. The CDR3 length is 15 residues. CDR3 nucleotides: TGTGCCAGCAGCACGACAGGGGGGAGCTCCTACGAGCAGTACTTC. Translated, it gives CASSTTGGSSYEQYF.

The CDR3 DNA is TGTGCCAGCAGCAACAGTGCAACTAATGAAAAACTGTTTTTT. Translation: CASSNSATNEKLFF. This chain joins TRBV6-6 and TRBJ1-4; no reliable D call. There are 14 residues in the CDR3. V was clipped by 6 bases and J by 0 bases, with 8 bases between them. From germline, CDR1 is MNHNY and CDR2 SVGAGI (reference sequence).

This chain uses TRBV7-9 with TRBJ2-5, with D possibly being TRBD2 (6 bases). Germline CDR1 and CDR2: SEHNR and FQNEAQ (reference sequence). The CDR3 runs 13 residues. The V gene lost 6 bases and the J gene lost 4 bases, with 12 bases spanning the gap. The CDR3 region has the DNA TGTGCCAGCAGAGAAACTAGCTCAGAGACCCAGTACTTC. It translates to CASRETSSETQYF. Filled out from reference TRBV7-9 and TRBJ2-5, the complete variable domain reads DTGVSQNPRHKITKRGQNVTFRCDPISEHNRLYWYRQTLGQGPEFLTYFQNEAQLEKSRLLSDRFSAERPKGSFSTLEIQRTEQGDSAMYLCASRETSSETQYFGPGTRLLVL.

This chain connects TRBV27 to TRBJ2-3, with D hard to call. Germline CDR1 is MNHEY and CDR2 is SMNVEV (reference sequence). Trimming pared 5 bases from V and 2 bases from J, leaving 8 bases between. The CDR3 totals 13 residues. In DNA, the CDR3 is TGTGCCAGCAGTCCTTACAACACAGATACGCAGTATTTT. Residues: CASSPYNTDTQYF.

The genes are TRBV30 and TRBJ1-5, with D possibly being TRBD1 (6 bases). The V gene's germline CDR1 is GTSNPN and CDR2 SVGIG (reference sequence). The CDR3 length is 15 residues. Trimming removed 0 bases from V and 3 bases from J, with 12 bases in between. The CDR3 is CAWSVRGQHNQPQHF. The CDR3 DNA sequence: TGTGCCTGGAGTGTACGAGGACAGCACAATCAGCCCCAGCATTTT.

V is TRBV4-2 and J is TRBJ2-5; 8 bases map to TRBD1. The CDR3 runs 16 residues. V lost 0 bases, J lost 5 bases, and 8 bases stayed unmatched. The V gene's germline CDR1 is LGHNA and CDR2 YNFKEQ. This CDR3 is CASSQENPGGDETQYF. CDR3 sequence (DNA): TGTGCCAGCAGCCAAGAGAATCCAGGGGGCGACGAGACCCAGTACTTC.

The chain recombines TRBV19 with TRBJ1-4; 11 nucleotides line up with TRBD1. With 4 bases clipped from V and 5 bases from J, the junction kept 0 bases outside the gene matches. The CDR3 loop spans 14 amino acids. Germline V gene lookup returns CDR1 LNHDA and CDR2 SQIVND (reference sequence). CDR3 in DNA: TGTGCCAGTAGTAGGACAGGGGGCAATGAAAAACTGTTTTTT. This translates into CASSRTGGNEKLFF. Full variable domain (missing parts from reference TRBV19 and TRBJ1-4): DGGITQSPKYLFRKEGQNVTLSCEQNLNHDAMYWYRQDPGQGLRLIYYSQIVNDFQKGDIAEGYSVSREKKESFPLTVTSAQKNPTAFYLCASSRTGGNEKLFFGSGTQLSVL.

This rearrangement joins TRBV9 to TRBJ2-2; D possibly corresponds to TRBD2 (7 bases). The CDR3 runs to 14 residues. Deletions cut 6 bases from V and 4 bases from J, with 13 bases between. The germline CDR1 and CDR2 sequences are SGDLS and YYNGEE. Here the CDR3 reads CASMRGPFTGELFF. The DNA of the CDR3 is TGTGCCAGCATGCGGGGGCCTTTCACCGGGGAGCTGTTTTTT.